This T cell receptor (beta chain) was found in a study of early T cells in non-severe SARS-CoV-2 infection. This clonotype was recorded many times. Unique molecular identifiers were attached to individual cDNA molecules. TCRdb re-derived calls from the 5' RACE reads in MiXCR, one entry per CDR3 protein. This sample has tens of thousands of distinct CDR3 sequences, with 13% to 15% found just once. Trimming at V came to 2 bases and at J to 9 bases, leaving 9 bases not matched to a gene. Germline CDR1 is SNHLY and CDR2 is FYNNEI. CDR3 length equals 15 residues. Sequencing was done on a sample of whole blood. This clonotype originated in an adult who was a healthcare worker with PCR-confirmed SARS-CoV-2 infection or an uninfected control (not recorded which). The gene calls are TRBV2 and TRBJ2-3; 9 bases are a match to TRBD2. The CDR3 region is CASSERAGGPQTQYF. CDR3 sequence (DNA): TGTGCCAGCAGTGAACGTGCGGGGGGGCCGCAAACGCAGTATTTT.